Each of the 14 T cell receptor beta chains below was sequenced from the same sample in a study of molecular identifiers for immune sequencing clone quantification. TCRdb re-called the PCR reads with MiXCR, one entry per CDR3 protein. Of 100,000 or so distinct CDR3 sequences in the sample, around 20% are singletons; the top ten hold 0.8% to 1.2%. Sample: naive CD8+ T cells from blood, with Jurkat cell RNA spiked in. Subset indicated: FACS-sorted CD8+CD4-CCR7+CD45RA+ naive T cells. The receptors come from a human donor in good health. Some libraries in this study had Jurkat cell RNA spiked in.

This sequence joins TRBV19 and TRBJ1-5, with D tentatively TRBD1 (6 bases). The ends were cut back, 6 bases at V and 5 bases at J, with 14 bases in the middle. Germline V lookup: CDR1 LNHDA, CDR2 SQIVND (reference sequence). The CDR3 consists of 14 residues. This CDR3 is CASRRRGLDQPQHF. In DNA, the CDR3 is TGTGCCAGTAGACGCCGGGGGCTGGATCAGCCCCAGCATTTT.

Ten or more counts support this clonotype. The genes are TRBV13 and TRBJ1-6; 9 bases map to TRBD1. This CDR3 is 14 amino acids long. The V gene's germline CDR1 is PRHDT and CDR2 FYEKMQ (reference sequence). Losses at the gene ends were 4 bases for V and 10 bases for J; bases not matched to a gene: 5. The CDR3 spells CASSYTGGRSPLHF. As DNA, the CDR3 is TGTGCCAGCAGCTACACAGGGGGCAGATCACCCCTCCACTTT.

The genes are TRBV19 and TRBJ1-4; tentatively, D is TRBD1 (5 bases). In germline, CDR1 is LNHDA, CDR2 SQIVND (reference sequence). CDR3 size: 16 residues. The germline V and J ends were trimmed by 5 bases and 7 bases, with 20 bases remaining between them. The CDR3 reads CASSPQVGTKAEKLFF. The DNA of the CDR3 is TGTGCCAGTAGTCCGCAAGTGGGGACGAAGGCTGAAAAACTGTTTTTT.

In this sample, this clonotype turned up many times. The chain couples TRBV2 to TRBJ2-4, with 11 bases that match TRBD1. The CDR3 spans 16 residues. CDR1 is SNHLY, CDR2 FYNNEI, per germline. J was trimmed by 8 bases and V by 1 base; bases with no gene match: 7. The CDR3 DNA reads TGTGCCAGCAGTGAAGAGGACAGGGGGCTGGTGGACATTCAGTACTTC. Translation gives CASSEEDRGLVDIQYF.

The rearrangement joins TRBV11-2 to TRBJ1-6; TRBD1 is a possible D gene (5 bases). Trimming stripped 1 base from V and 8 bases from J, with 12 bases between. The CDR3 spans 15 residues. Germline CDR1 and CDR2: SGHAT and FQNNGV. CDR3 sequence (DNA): TGTGCCAGCAGCTTAGCGGGGGAGAGAGATTCACCCCTCCACTTT. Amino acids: CASSLAGERDSPLHF.

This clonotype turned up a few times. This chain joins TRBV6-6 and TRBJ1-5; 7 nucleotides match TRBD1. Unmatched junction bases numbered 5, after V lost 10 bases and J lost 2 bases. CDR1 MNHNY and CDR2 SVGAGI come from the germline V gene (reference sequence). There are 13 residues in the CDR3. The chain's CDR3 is CATGGYGNQPQHF. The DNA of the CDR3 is TGTGCCACAGGGGGATATGGCAATCAGCCCCAGCATTTT.

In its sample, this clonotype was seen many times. CDR3 residues: CASSPEEHRSGELFF. The CDR3 coding sequence is TGTGCCAGCAGCCCCGAAGAACACAGGTCCGGGGAGCTGTTTTTT. The chain combines TRBV9 with TRBJ2-2; TRBD1 might be the D (5 bases). Germline V CDR1 and CDR2: SGDLS, YYNGEE. V was clipped by 4 bases and J by 6 bases, with 16 bases between them. There are 15 residues in the CDR3.

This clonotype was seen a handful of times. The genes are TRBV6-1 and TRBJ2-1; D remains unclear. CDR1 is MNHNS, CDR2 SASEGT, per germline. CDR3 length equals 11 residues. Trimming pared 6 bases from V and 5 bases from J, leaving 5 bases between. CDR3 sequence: CASRTNNEQFF. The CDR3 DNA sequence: TGTGCCAGCAGGACAAACAATGAGCAGTTCTTC.

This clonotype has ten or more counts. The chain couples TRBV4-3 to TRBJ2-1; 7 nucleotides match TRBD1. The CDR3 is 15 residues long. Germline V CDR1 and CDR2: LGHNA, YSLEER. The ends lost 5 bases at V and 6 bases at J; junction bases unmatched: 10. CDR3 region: CASSAGTVSINEQFF. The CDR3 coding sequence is TGCGCCAGCAGCGCCGGGACAGTCAGTATCAATGAGCAGTTCTTC.

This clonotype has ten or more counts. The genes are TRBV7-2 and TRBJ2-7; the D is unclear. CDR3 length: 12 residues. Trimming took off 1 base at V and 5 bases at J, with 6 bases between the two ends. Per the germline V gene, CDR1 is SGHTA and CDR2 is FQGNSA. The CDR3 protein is CASSLGANEQYF. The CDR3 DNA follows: TGTGCCAGCAGCTTAGGGGCCAACGAGCAGTACTTC.

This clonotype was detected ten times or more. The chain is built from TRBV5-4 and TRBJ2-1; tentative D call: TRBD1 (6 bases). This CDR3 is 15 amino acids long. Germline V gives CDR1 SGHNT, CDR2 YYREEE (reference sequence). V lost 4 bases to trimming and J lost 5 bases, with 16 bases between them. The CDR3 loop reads CASSKPGQPNNEQFF. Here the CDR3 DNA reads TGTGCCAGCAGCAAACCGGGACAACCCAACAATGAGCAGTTCTTC.

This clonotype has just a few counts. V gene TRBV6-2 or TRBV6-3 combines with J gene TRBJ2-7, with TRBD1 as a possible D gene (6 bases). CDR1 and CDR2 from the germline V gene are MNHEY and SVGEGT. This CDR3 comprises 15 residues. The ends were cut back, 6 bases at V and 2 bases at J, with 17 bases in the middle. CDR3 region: CASSLGDRNTYEQYF. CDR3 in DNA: TGTGCCAGCAGCTTGGGAGACAGGAATACCTACGAGCAGTACTTC.

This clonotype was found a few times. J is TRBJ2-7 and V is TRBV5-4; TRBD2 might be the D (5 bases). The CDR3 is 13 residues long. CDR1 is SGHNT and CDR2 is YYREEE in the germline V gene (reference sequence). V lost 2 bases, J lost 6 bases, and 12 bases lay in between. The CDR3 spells CASSFSGIGEQYF. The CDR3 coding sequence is TGTGCCAGCAGCTTTTCGGGGATCGGCGAGCAGTACTTC.

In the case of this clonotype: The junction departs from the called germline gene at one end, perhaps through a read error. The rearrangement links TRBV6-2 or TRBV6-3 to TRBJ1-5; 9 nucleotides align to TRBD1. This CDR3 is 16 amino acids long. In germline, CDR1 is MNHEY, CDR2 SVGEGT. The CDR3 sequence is CASSYSGTGRDQPQRF. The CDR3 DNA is TGTGCCAGCAGTTACTCTGGGACAGGGAGAGATCAGCCCCAGCGTTTT.